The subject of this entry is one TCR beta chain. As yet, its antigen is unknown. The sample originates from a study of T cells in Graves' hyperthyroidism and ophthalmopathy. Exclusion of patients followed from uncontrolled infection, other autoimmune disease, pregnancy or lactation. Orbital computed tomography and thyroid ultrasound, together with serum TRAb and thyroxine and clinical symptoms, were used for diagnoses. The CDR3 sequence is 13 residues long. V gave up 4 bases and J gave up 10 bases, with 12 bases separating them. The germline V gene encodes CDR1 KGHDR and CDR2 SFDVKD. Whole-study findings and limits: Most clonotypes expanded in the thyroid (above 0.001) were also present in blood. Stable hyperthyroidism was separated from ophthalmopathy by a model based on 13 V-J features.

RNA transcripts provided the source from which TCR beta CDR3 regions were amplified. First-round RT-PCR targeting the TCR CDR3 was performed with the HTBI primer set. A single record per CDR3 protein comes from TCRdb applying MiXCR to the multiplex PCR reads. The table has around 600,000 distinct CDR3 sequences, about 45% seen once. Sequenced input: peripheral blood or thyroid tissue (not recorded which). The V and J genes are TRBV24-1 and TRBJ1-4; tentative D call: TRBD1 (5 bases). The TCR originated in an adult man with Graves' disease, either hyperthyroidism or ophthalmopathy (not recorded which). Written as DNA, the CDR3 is TGTGCCACCAGTGAGAGACCGGGGGGAAAACTGTTTTTT. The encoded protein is CATSERPGGKLFF.